Each of the 13 T cell receptor beta chains below was sequenced from the same sample in a study of blood T cell repertoires in COVID-19. Method: immunoSEQ multiplex PCR; TCRdb's copy keeps in-frame clones and lacks some. This repertoire shows over 95,000 clones, 80% to 90% found once; its top ten account for over 15%. The specimen sequenced was peripheral blood. The receptors were gathered from a human donor with acute or convalescent COVID-19. The donor label of this sample is uncertain.

The gene calls are TRBV5-1 and TRBJ1-4; 10 nucleotides line up with TRBD1. Germline CDR1 SGHRS, CDR2 YFSETQ. The CDR3 extends over 14 amino acids. V gave up 7 bases and J gave up 2 bases; unmatched junction bases: 2. CDR3 DNA sequence: TGCGCCAGCGGGACAGGGGCGACTAATGAAAAACTGTTTTTT. This translates into CASGTGATNEKLFF.

This clone is categorized as hyperexpanded (1% or more). The chain uses TRBV29-1 and TRBJ2-7; 11 bases line up with TRBD2. This CDR3 comprises 16 residues. CDR1 and CDR2 from the germline V gene are SQVTM and ANQGSEA. V dropped 0 bases and J dropped 1; count of bases not matched to a gene: 5. The DNA for the CDR3 is TGCAGCGTTGAAGATGCTAGCGGGGGGCCTTCCTACGAGCAGTACTTC. Encoded protein: CSVEDASGGPSYEQYF.

The chain has TRBV9 and TRBJ2-1; TRBD1 matches 8 bases. The CDR3 covers 15 residues. The germline gives CDR1 SGDLS, CDR2 YYNGEE. J was trimmed by 2 bases and V by 0 bases; bases with no gene match: 1. DNA of the CDR3: TGTGCCAGCAGCGTAGGGACAGGGACCTACAATGAGCAGTTCTTC. Residues: CASSVGTGTYNEQFF.

This clone was seen a few times. The chain joins TRBV5-6 to TRBJ2-7; weak D call: TRBD2 (6 bases). Per germline, CDR1 SGHDT and CDR2 YYEEEE. This CDR3 has 14 residues. V lost 4 bases, J lost 0 bases, and 11 bases lay in between. In DNA, the CDR3 is TGTGCCAGCAGCACACCGGGAGTCTCCTACGAGCAGTACTTC. This gives the protein CASSTPGVSYEQYF. The entire variable domain, with the rest obtained from reference TRBV5-6 and TRBJ2-7, is as follows: DAGVTQSPTHLIKTRGQQVTLRCSPKSGHDTVSWYQQALGQGPQFIFQYYEEEERQRGNFPDRFSGHQFPNYSSELNVNALLLGDSALYLCASSTPGVSYEQYFGPGTRLTVT.

This chain connects TRBV5-1 to TRBJ1-2, with TRBD1 matching 12 bases. V dropped 0 bases and J dropped 8; count of bases not matched to a gene: 14. From germline, CDR1 is SGHRS and CDR2 YFSETQ. The CDR3 sequence is 18 residues long. The CDR3 region has the DNA TGCGCCAGCAGCTTGGCTCCGACGGGACAGGGGGCGCGGGACGGCTACACCTTC. It translates to CASSLAPTGQGARDGYTF. Using reference TRBV5-1 and TRBJ1-2 for the parts outside the CDR3, the full variable domain is KAGVTQTPRYLIKTRGQQVTLSCSPISGHRSVSWYQQTPGQGLQFLFEYFSETQRNKGNFPGRFSGRQFSNSRSEMNVSTLELGDSALYLCASSLAPTGQGARDGYTFGSGTRLTVV.

The V gene is TRBV18, the J gene TRBJ1-2; no reliable D call. There are 13 residues in the CDR3. Germline lookup yields CDR1 KGHSH and CDR2 LQKENI. V was pared by 5 bases and J by 2 bases, with 9 bases between. The CDR3 loop reads CASSSDSNYGYTF. The CDR3 DNA is TGTGCCAGCTCATCGGACTCAAACTATGGCTACACCTTC.

The rearrangement links TRBV28 to TRBJ1-4, with D possibly matching TRBD1 (6 bases). Germline lookup yields CDR1 MDHEN and CDR2 SYDVKM. The V end was cut by 3 bases, the J end by 5 bases, with 13 bases between. The CDR3 runs 15 residues. The CDR3 spells CASSFSTGWNEKLFF. The CDR3 region has the DNA TGTGCCAGCAGTTTTAGTACAGGGTGGAATGAAAAACTGTTTTTT. Complete variable domain (other parts from reference TRBV28 and TRBJ1-4): DVKVTQSSRYLVKRTGEKVFLECVQDMDHENMFWYRQDPGLGLRLIYFSYDVKMKEKGDIPEGYSVSREKKERFSLILESASTNQTSMYLCASSFSTGWNEKLFFGSGTQLSVL.

This rearrangement joins TRBV18 to TRBJ1-5, with TRBD1 matching over 9 bases. The CDR3 loop spans 14 amino acids. The ends lost 5 bases at V and 4 bases at J; junction bases unmatched: 3. CDR1 is KGHSH, CDR2 LQKENI, per germline. In nucleotides, the CDR3 is TGTGCCAGCTCATCGGGACAGGGTAATCAGCCCCAGCATTTT. This sequence encodes CASSSGQGNQPQHF. The full variable domain, completed using reference TRBV18 and TRBJ1-5, is NAGVMQNPRHLVRRRGQEARLRCSPMKGHSHVYWYRQLPEEGLKFMVYLQKENIIDESGMPKERFSAEFPKEGPSILRIQQVVRGDSAAYFCASSSGQGNQPQHFGDGTRLSIL.

The chain carries TRBV19 and TRBJ2-7, with unresolved D. Germline V CDR1 and CDR2: LNHDA, SQIVND (reference sequence). With 3 bases removed from V and 0 bases from J, the gap between germline ends came to 12 bases. This CDR3 is built from 15 residues. The CDR3 DNA reads TGTGCCAGTAGTATCCTAGACGGGTACTCCTACGAGCAGTACTTC. Encoded protein: CASSILDGYSYEQYF.

The J gene is TRBJ1-4, the V gene TRBV7-9; D is uncertain. Trimming took off 6 bases at V and 4 bases at J, with 9 bases between the two ends. The CDR3 extends over 13 amino acids. The V gene's germline CDR1 is SEHNR and CDR2 FQNEAQ (reference sequence). CDR3 bases: TGTGCCAGCAGAAGCAGGAATAATGAAAAACTGTTTTTT. This encodes CASRSRNNEKLFF.

This chain connects TRBV9 to TRBJ2-1; weak D call: TRBD2 (6 bases). V dropped 4 bases and J dropped 2 bases, with 13 bases sitting between them. Germline assignment: CDR1 SGDLS and CDR2 YYNGEE. This CDR3 has 15 amino acids. CDR3 nucleotide sequence: TGTGCCAGCAGCTCGACCGGGACTCCCTACAATGAGCAGTTCTTC. Translation: CASSSTGTPYNEQFF.

The gene calls are TRBV28 and TRBJ2-7; tentative D call: TRBD2 (5 bases). Germline V gives CDR1 MDHEN, CDR2 SYDVKM. This CDR3 region has 14 residues. The V gene lost 7 bases and the J gene lost 2 bases, with 15 bases spanning the gap. The CDR3 bases are TGTGCCAGCACTCTAGGAGGCAGGCCCTACGAGCAGTACTTC. Its protein is CASTLGGRPYEQYF.

V and J are TRBV28 and TRBJ1-1, with D perhaps TRBD1 (6 bases). Germline V gene lookup returns CDR1 MDHEN and CDR2 SYDVKM. The CDR3 loop spans 12 amino acids. Trimming took off 6 bases at V and 1 base at J, with 6 bases between the two ends. The CDR3 protein is CASRTGNTEAFF. The CDR3, as DNA: TGTGCCAGCAGGACAGGGAACACTGAAGCTTTCTTT.